A selection of T cell receptor beta chains follows, all from one sample in a study of blood T cell repertoires in COVID-19. Sequencing used immunoSEQ multiplex PCR; TCRdb keeps in-frame clones, though not all of them. The sample records about 380,000 clones, approximately 77% being singletons. The sequenced material came from peripheral blood. The receptor set was obtained from a human donor with acute or convalescent COVID-19. The donor label of this sample is uncertain. Both conserved end residues are part of each CDR3.

CASSKDRGRFSTGELFF | TRBJ2-2 | 17 | TRBV11-2
CASREGTGLRTGELFF | TRBJ2-2 | 16 | TRBV5-1
CASSAPGGSNQPQHF | TRBJ1-5 | 15 | TRBV10-2
CASSPLLSSGRDTQYF | TRBJ2-3 | 16 | TRBV4-2
CASSLLGSLNTEAFF | TRBJ1-1 | 15 | TRBV5-4
CASSLVPLTGSNQPQHF | TRBJ1-5 | 17 | TRBV5-1
CASSSNDRRNEKLFF | TRBJ1-4 | 15 | TRBV7-9
CASSAGHSGNTIYF | TRBJ1-3 | 14 | TRBV5-1
CASSQGWETGDRNEQFF | TRBJ2-1 | 17 | TRBV14
CASSLAGIYEQYF | TRBJ2-7 | 13 | TRBV11-2
CASSPRVKVDNQPQHF | TRBJ1-5 | 16 | TRBV18
CASRPRGGNEKLFF | TRBJ1-4 | 14 | TRBV6-5
CAWSVGTGVYEQYF | TRBJ2-7 | 14 | TRBV30
CAISEAPRWTDRDYGYTF | TRBJ1-2 | 18 | TRBV10-3
CASSLTGGSSRNEQFF | TRBJ2-1 | 16 | TRBV7-2
CASSAADGYEQYF | TRBJ2-7 | 13 | TRBV9
CATSRDFRNTEAFF | TRBJ1-1 | 14 | TRBV15
CASSDSGGPFF | TRBJ2-1 | 11 | TRBV10-1
CASGRDGTQYF | TRBJ2-3 | 11 | TRBV23-1
CASSFMDRGSNYGYTF | TRBJ1-2 | 16 | TRBV5-4
CASSLRGTGRNTEAFF | TRBJ1-1 | 16 | TRBV7-6
CASSGARSNQPQHF | TRBJ1-5 | 14 | TRBV19
CASSDSRGLGQDGYTF | TRBJ1-2 | 16 | TRBV25-1
CASSLPAGLGNSPLHF | TRBJ1-6 | 16 | TRBV7-7
CASRLRGKNTEAFF | TRBJ1-1 | 14 | TRBV13
CASSLDAGGSRGEFF | TRBJ2-1 | 15 | TRBV7-2
CASSMPIRTGGFYGYTF | TRBJ1-2 | 17 | TRBV19
CASSPGQGDQPQHF | TRBJ1-5 | 14 | TRBV5-6
CASSLARAGVAGELFF | TRBJ2-2 | 16 | TRBV7-7
CAWSVDRGDYGYTF | TRBJ1-2 | 14 | TRBV30
CASSESHGNQPQHF | TRBJ1-5 | 14 | TRBV10-2
CSASQRERTGELFF | TRBJ2-2 | 14 | TRBV20-1
CASSLRTSTYEQFF | TRBJ2-1 | 14 | TRBV18
CASSPTGGDTEAFF | TRBJ1-1 | 14 | TRBV7-2
CASSSPRANQPQHF | TRBJ1-5 | 14 | TRBV28
CASSQGRDNYGYTF | TRBJ1-2 | 14 | TRBV4-2
CASSTIGLAGGYNEQFF | TRBJ2-1 | 17 | TRBV7-9
CASSRQGQDTIYF | TRBJ1-3 | 13 | TRBV3-1/TRBV3-2
CASSFRDRDTEAFF | TRBJ1-1 | 14 | TRBV5-6
CASSSPSGGGSDTQYF | TRBJ2-3 | 16 | TRBV28
CASPNNREPKTEAFF | TRBJ1-1 | 15 | TRBV21-1
CASSLVTGFQETQYF | TRBJ2-5 | 15 | TRBV5-1
CASSIQHRDEQYF | TRBJ2-7 | 13 | TRBV6-5
CASSYTSGGRYEQYF | TRBJ2-7 | 15 | TRBV6-5